Following are 18 T cell receptor beta chains from one sample sequenced in a study of regulatory T cells in long-lasting Graves disease. Time point described: persistent/refractory GD, antithyroid drugs over 5 years with positive TRAb. Preparation of the TCR library used RNA extracted from PBMCs. Building the TCR beta libraries relied on iRepertoire HTBI primers, and CDR3 regions underwent Arm-PCR. From the multiplex PCR reads, TCRdb called clonotypes with MiXCR, one entry per CDR3 protein. The sample contains 700,000 or so distinct CDR3 sequences, approximately 29% of which appear only once. Sequenced material: peripheral blood mononuclear cells (PBMCs), taken when the disease was refractory, from a patient treated with antithyroid drugs. The receptors come from a female donor with Graves disease.

This clonotype was seen ten or more times. The chain links TRBV2 to TRBJ1-1; D is undetermined. This CDR3 has 13 residues. V lost 7 bases to trimming and J lost 5 bases, with 14 bases between them. Germline CDR1 SNHLY, CDR2 FYNNEI. In DNA, the CDR3 is TGTGCCAGCAATCCGGAGGGATGGACTGAAGCTTTCTTT. Protein: CASNPEGWTEAFF.

The J gene is TRBJ1-1, the V gene TRBV6-5; perhaps TRBD1 as D (5 bases). This CDR3 has 15 amino acids. CDR1 and CDR2 (germline): MNHEY, SVGAGI. V dropped 0 bases and J dropped 4 bases, with 12 bases sitting between them. The CDR3 loop reads CASSYSQGWGTEAFF. The CDR3 DNA follows: TGTGCCAGCAGTTACTCTCAGGGATGGGGCACTGAAGCTTTCTTT.

This clonotype was seen repeatedly, ten times or more. The CDR3 region is CSARVQGRRETQYF. The CDR3 DNA reads as TGCAGTGCTAGAGTGCAGGGCCGACGAGAGACCCAGTACTTC. The chain links TRBV20-1 to TRBJ2-5; D is perhaps TRBD1 (5 bases). Germline CDR1 DFQATT, CDR2 SNEGSKA (reference sequence). The CDR3 spans 14 residues. Trimming removed 1 base from V and 4 bases from J, with 13 bases in between.

This clonotype was seen a handful of times. This sequence joins TRBV19 and TRBJ1-5; D may be TRBD1 (6 bases). Per the germline V gene, CDR1 is LNHDA and CDR2 is SQIVND (reference sequence). Trimming removed 3 bases at V and 0 bases at J, with 9 bases between. CDR3 length: 15 amino acids. CDR3 DNA sequence: TGTGCCAGTAGTATCGGGACAAGTAGCAATCAGCCCCAGCATTTT. Encoded protein: CASSIGTSSNQPQHF.

The rearrangement links TRBV19 to TRBJ2-7; 8 nucleotides agree with TRBD2. With 4 bases clipped from V and 5 bases from J, the junction kept 4 bases outside the gene matches. Germline assignment: CDR1 LNHDA and CDR2 SQIVND (reference sequence). The CDR3 length is 13 residues. The CDR3 DNA is TGTGCCAGTAGTACATTAGCGGGAAACGAGCAGTACTTC. This sequence encodes CASSTLAGNEQYF.

The rearrangement joins TRBV5-1 to TRBJ2-7; D is perhaps TRBD2 (6 bases). This CDR3 is 17 amino acids long. The V and J ends lost 2 bases and 2 bases respectively, with 20 bases between them. Germline CDR1 reads SGHRS; CDR2 reads YFSETQ. The CDR3 nucleotides are TGCGCCAGCAGCTTTCGCCAACAAGCGGGCACCACCTACGAGCAGTACTTC. Translation gives CASSFRQQAGTTYEQYF.

This sequence joins TRBV18 and TRBJ1-2; 11 positions agree with TRBD1. V gave up 2 bases and J gave up 3 bases; unmatched junction bases: 2. Germline CDR1 reads KGHSH; CDR2 reads LQKENI. CDR3 size: 15 residues. The CDR3 DNA follows: TGTGCCAGCTCACCAAGGACAGGGGGCGACTATGGCTACACCTTC. It codes for CASSPRTGGDYGYTF.

This clonotype has at least ten counts. V usage is TRBV12-3 or TRBV12-4 and J usage is TRBJ2-5; TRBD2 matches at 10 bases. Trimming took 6 bases from V and 1 from J; bases not matched to a gene: 5. This CDR3 has 15 amino acids. Written as DNA, the CDR3 is TGTGCCAGCAGCAGACTAGCGGGCGGCCAAGAGACCCAGTACTTC. Protein sequence: CASSRLAGGQETQYF.

The V call is TRBV28, the J call TRBJ1-5; 7 bases are shared with TRBD1. The trim removed 6 bases at V and 4 bases at J, leaving 9 bases unmatched. The CDR3 is made up of 15 amino acids. Germline assignment: CDR1 MDHEN and CDR2 SYDVKM. The CDR3 bases are TGTGCCAGCAGCGATAGGGGACAGCCAAATCAGCCCCAGCATTTT. Amino acids: CASSDRGQPNQPQHF.

The table lists this clonotype with a count of one. The chain uses TRBV20-1 and TRBJ1-5, with 8 nucleotides matching TRBD1. The CDR3 length is 15 residues. Germline CDR1 DFQATT, CDR2 SNEGSKA (reference sequence). J lost 4 bases, V lost 2 bases, and 7 bases had no gene match. The CDR3 sequence is CSARQGATPNQPQHF. Written as DNA, the CDR3 is TGCAGTGCTAGACAGGGGGCGACCCCGAATCAGCCCCAGCATTTT.

This clonotype was detected many times. V is TRBV28 and J is TRBJ1-1, with no clear D. With 9 bases removed from V and 3 bases from J, the gap between germline ends came to 11 bases. Germline V gives CDR1 MDHEN, CDR2 SYDVKM. The CDR3 sequence is 12 residues long. This CDR3 is CASFGSDTEAFF. The DNA for the CDR3 is TGTGCCAGTTTCGGCTCTGACACTGAAGCTTTCTTT.

The chain employs TRBV5-1 and TRBJ2-2; D is ambiguous. The CDR3 consists of 12 residues. Germline V lookup: CDR1 SGHRS, CDR2 YFSETQ. Trimming pared 5 bases from V and 8 bases from J, leaving 10 bases between. In DNA, the CDR3 is TGCGCCAGCAGAGTCAATTGGGGGGAGCTGTTTTTT. It is translated as CASRVNWGELFF.

The V call is TRBV29-1, the J call TRBJ1-2; perhaps TRBD1 as D (6 bases). Deletions cut 4 bases from V and 6 bases from J, with 27 bases between. Looked up from germline, CDR1 is SQVTM and CDR2 is ANQGSEA. This CDR3 comprises 17 residues. CDR3 bases: TGCAGCGTTGCGAACACCTTGAAGCCCGCCAGGGGTGATGGCTACACCTTC. Translation gives CSVANTLKPARGDGYTF. Full variable domain (remainder filled in from reference TRBV29-1 and TRBJ1-2): SAVISQKPSRDICQRGTSLTIQCQVDSQVTMMFWYRQQPGQSLTLIATANQGSEATYESGFVIDKFPISRPNLTFSTLTVSNMSPEDSSIYLCSVANTLKPARGDGYTFGSGTRLTVV.

The V gene is TRBV28, the J gene TRBJ2-2, with D maybe TRBD1 (6 bases). CDR3 length equals 18 residues. Looked up from germline, CDR1 is MDHEN and CDR2 is SYDVKM. Trimming left V 3 bases short and J 1 base short, with 18 bases between. The CDR3: CASSFGGLEGQNTGELFF. The CDR3 bases are TGTGCCAGCAGTTTTGGTGGTTTAGAGGGACAGAACACCGGGGAGCTGTTTTTT.

This clonotype came up many times. This chain uses TRBV2 with TRBJ1-2; D might be TRBD1 (5 bases). The germline CDR1 and CDR2 sequences are SNHLY and FYNNEI. This CDR3 has 13 amino acids. The germline V and J ends were trimmed by 4 bases and 4 bases, with 10 bases remaining between them. The CDR3 here is CASSGDRPYGYTF. CDR3 sequence (DNA): TGTGCCAGCAGTGGGGACCGCCCCTATGGCTACACCTTC.

J is TRBJ1-1 and V is TRBV19, with D unclear. Germline V CDR1 and CDR2: LNHDA, SQIVND (reference sequence). This CDR3 is 14 amino acids long. Trimming removed 7 bases from V and 1 base from J, with 13 bases in between. The CDR3 DNA is TGTGCCAGTACTACGAGGCGAGGGAACACTGAAGCTTTCTTT. It is translated as CASTTRRGNTEAFF.

This clonotype turned up a few times. The junction departs from the called germline gene at one end, perhaps through a read error. V and J are TRBV7-9 and TRBJ1-1; a weak D match, TRBD1 (6 bases). The CDR3 consists of 15 residues. CDR1 SEHNR and CDR2 FQNEAQ come from the germline V gene (reference sequence). The CDR3 region has the DNA TGTGCCAGTAGCTTAACAACAGGGATGAACACTGAAGCTTTCTTT. This translates into CASSLTTGMNTEAFF.

This clonotype was observed a few times. The V gene is TRBV7-3, the J gene TRBJ1-1; 7 bases match TRBD1. The V gene's germline CDR1 is SGHTA and CDR2 FQGTGA. J gave up 3 bases and V 3 bases, and 13 bases lay outside the gene matches. The CDR3 spans 17 residues. CDR3 loop: CASSFQPQGIGDTEAFF. CDR3 bases: TGTGCCAGCAGCTTTCAGCCACAGGGGATTGGGGACACTGAAGCTTTCTTT.